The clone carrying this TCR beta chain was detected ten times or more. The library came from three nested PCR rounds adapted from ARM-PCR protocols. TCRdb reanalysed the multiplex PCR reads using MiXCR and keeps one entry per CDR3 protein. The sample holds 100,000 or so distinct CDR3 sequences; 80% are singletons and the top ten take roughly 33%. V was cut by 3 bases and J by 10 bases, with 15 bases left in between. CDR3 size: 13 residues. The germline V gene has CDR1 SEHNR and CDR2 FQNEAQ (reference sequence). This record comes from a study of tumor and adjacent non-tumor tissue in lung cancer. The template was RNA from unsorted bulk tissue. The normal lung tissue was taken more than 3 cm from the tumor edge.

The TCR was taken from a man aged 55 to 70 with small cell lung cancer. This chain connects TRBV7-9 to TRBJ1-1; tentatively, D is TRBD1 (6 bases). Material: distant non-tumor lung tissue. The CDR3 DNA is TGTGCCAGCAGCTTTGGGGGGCGGGGGGGAGCTTTCTTT. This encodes CASSFGGRGGAFF.